Sequencing of this T cell receptor (beta chain) was carried out in a study of blood T cell repertoires in COVID-19. This clone has only a few counts. The protocol was immunoSEQ multiplex PCR, while the TCRdb copy is restricted to in-frame clones and leaves out a portion. The table shows roughly 87,000 clones, with approximately 75% occurring only once. The CDR3 is 13 residues long. V lost 2 bases and J lost 6; bases outside the gene matches: 3. Germline lookup yields CDR1 LGHDT and CDR2 YNNKEL (reference sequence). The V call is TRBV3-1 (or the pseudogene TRBV3-2), the J call TRBJ1-2; 7 positions agree with TRBD1. What was sequenced was peripheral blood. This TCR was sampled from an elderly woman with acute or convalescent COVID-19. The CDR3 DNA sequence: TGTGCCAGCAGCCAAAGAGGGGGCGATGGCTACACCTTC. Translated, it gives CASSQRGGDGYTF.